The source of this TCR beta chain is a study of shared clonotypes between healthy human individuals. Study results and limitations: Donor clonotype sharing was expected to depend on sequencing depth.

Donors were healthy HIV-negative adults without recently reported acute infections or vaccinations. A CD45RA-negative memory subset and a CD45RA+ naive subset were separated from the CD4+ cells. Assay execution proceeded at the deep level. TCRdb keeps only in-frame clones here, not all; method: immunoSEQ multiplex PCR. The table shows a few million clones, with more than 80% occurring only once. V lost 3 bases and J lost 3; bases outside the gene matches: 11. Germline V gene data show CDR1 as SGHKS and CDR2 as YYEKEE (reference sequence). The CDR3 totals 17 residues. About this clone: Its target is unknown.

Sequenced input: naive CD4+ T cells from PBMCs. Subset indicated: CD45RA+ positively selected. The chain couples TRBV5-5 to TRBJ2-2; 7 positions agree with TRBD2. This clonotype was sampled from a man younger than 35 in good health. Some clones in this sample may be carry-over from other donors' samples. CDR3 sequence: CASSSGSSGTYTGELFF. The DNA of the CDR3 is TGTGCCAGCAGCTCCGGGTCGAGCGGGACTTACACCGGGGAGCTGTTTTTT.